The text below deals with one TCR beta chain. In its sample, this clone was seen once. The antigen it binds to is not known. No clone much larger than this one lies a single base away; base qualities are absent. Collaborating institutions collected whole blood in K2EDTA tubes following their own protocols. For TCRbeta analysis, collaborators shipped samples as frozen whole blood, isolated PBMCs, or DNA extracted from either of those sample types. Relative to germline, V is 4 bases shorter and J is 1 base shorter, with 18 bases between their ends. The CDR3 runs 17 residues from the cysteine to the phenylalanine. The CDR3 DNA has 51 bases and is translated from base 1. Taken from the germline V gene, the CDR1 and CDR2 loops are SGHTS and YDEGEE. TCRbeta CDR3 regions were amplified from genomic DNA using the immunoSEQ Assay, a bias-controlled multiplex PCR. Per the original workflow: The number of nucleated cells in each sample was estimated by amplification of reference gene primers within the assay. To quantify the absolute abundance of each unique TCRbeta CDR3 rearrangement, sequence reads were collapsed and filtered. Productive Simpson clonality was computed per sample as the square root of Simpson's diversity index over productive rearrangements. Imported from immuneACCESS, the table was reduced by TCRdb to in-frame sequences with V and J called. These copies leave out some clones; in studies compared against another copy, an unresolved V gene accounts for under half, and the cause of the remainder is not known. V, J and clone size derive from that table, while D and trimming were established from the DNA sequence. The sample yields 200,000 to 250,000 clones; about 86% were counted once. Of the sample, around 1.4% falls within the top ten clones.

This sample stems from a study of blood T cell repertoires in COVID-19 (TCRdb year 2020). In terms of the full investigation: The collaborator samples originated in the United States, Italy and Spain and spanned the acute and convalescent phases of COVID-19. The material from the prospective study consisted of cDNA or gDNA derived from T cells, B-cell-depleted T cells, or PBMCs. The dataset comprised deeply sampled blood TCRbeta repertoires from subjects exposed to, actively infected with, or recovered from COVID-19. The repertoires were released in a freely available public database intended as a resource for research on the immune response to SARS-CoV-2. The samples were drawn from the first 160 participants of the ongoing ImmuneRACE study and from 1,254 subjects provided by 6 global collaborators. Nearly every sample came with metadata listing a de-identified subject ID, COVID-19 status, age in years and sex. HLA class I and class II types, where available, came from metadata supplied by the sample provider rather than from assay-based typing.

What the work shows at the level of the full study, not this receptor alone: The quantity of clinical and demographic metadata differed by source and by participant and was supplied without curation.

The sequence links TRBV5-8 to TRBJ1-5; TRBD1 could be the D gene, as 6 bases match. Sequences were obtained from peripheral blood. The TCR was taken from a man between 18 and 29 years old with active or convalescent COVID-19. The DNA is as follows: TGTGCCAGCAGCGTAGGTACAGGGCTAAAGAGCAATCAGCCCCAGCATTTT. Translated, this gives CASSVGTGLKSNQPQHF.